This section outlines one TCR beta chain sequence together with its context. Some clones are missing from TCRdb's copy, which holds only in-frame ones; the method was immunoSEQ multiplex PCR. This repertoire shows 50,000 or so clones, over 80% found once; its top ten account for approximately 3.4%. This sample is part of a study of OX40 agonist ivuxolimab in advanced cancers. The CDR3 covers 14 residues. In germline, CDR1 is MDHEN, CDR2 SYDVKM. J gave up 4 bases and V 1 base, and 2 bases lay outside the gene matches. The gene calls are TRBV28 and TRBJ1-2, with 8 nucleotides matching TRBD1. Sequencing was performed on CD4+ or CD8+ T cells sorted from blood, taken in a trial of the OX40 agonist ivuxolimab. The TCR sequence derives from an adult with an advanced solid tumor such as melanoma, head and neck, liver or kidney cancer. The CDR3 nucleotides read TGTGCCAGCAGTTTATCAGGGGGCATCTATGGCTACACCTTC. It codes for CASSLSGGIYGYTF.